This passage covers 29 T cell receptor beta chains from one sample sequenced in a study of OX40 agonist ivuxolimab in advanced cancers. Receptors were amplified or captured by the immunoSEQ multiplex PCR assay. The clones in this table, taken by TCRdb from immuneACCESS, are in-frame only. Not every clone is retained; where verified, under half of the shortfall comes from an unresolved V gene, and the cause of the rest is unknown. The sample table lists approximately 130,000 clones, 90% of them with a count of one. The ten largest clones capture approximately 0.99% of the sample. This sample comprised CD4+ or CD8+ T cells sorted from blood, obtained in a trial of the OX40 agonist ivuxolimab. These TCRs come from an adult with an advanced solid tumor such as melanoma, head and neck, liver or kidney cancer.

The chain joins TRBV28 to TRBJ1-2, with a weak D call TRBD1 (5 bases). CDR3 size: 14 residues. V lost 2 bases to trimming and J lost 7 bases, with 14 bases between them. Germline V lookup: CDR1 MDHEN, CDR2 SYDVKM. The CDR3 sequence is CASSLNPGVGGYTF. The CDR3 DNA reads TGTGCCAGCAGTTTAAACCCGGGGGTTGGTGGCTACACCTTC.

CDR3 in DNA: TGTGCCAGCAGCTTCACCTCCCCAGGCAACGAGCAGTACTTC. This encodes CASSFTSPGNEQYF. The chain couples TRBV5-6 to TRBJ2-7; D is undetermined. CDR3 length: 14 amino acids. The germline V gene has CDR1 SGHDT and CDR2 YYEEEE. Trimming took 2 bases from V and 5 from J, leaving 14 bases between them.

The V and J genes are TRBV28 and TRBJ1-1, with D possibly matching TRBD1 (5 bases). Germline CDR1 MDHEN, CDR2 SYDVKM. The CDR3 runs 17 residues. Trimming removed 4 bases from V and 4 bases from J, with 22 bases in between. In nucleotides, the CDR3 is TGTGCCAGCAGTTCCTCCCCGGGGGATGGGTCTATCACTGAAGCTTTCTTT. It yields the protein CASSSSPGDGSITEAFF. The entire variable domain, with the rest obtained from reference TRBV28 and TRBJ1-1, is as follows: DVKVTQSSRYLVKRTGEKVFLECVQDMDHENMFWYRQDPGLGLRLIYFSYDVKMKEKGDIPEGYSVSREKKERFSLILESASTNQTSMYLCASSSSPGDGSITEAFFGQGTRLTVV.

This clone has more than one count but fewer than ten. The rearrangement links TRBV28 to TRBJ1-2; the D is unclear. V lost 6 bases, J lost 1 base, and 3 bases lay in between. From germline, CDR1 is MDHEN and CDR2 SYDVKM. This CDR3 contains 11 residues. In DNA form, the CDR3 reads TGTGCCAGCAGGGGTAACTATGGCTACACCTTC. Its protein product is CASRGNYGYTF.

The chain combines TRBV7-2 with TRBJ2-1; 8 bases map to TRBD2. J gave up 8 bases and V 5 bases, and 11 bases lay outside the gene matches. Germline V lookup: CDR1 SGHTA, CDR2 FQGNSA. CDR3 length: 15 residues. The CDR3 region has the DNA TGTGCCAGCAGCCTGGGACTAGGGAAATCGGATGAGCAGTTCTTC. Protein: CASSLGLGKSDEQFF.

V and J are TRBV11-1 and TRBJ2-7; TRBD1 aligns across 7 bases. V was clipped by 5 bases and J by 4 bases; unmatched bases: 8. The germline gives CDR1 SGHAT, CDR2 FQDESV (reference sequence). The length of the CDR3 is 14 residues. The chain's CDR3 is CASSRRDRDYEQYF. The CDR3 DNA follows: TGTGCCAGCAGCCGCCGGGACAGAGATTACGAGCAGTACTTC.

The chain links TRBV28 to TRBJ1-2, with no clear D. V dropped 7 bases and J dropped 2 bases, with 8 bases sitting between them. Germline V gives CDR1 MDHEN, CDR2 SYDVKM. CDR3 size: 12 residues. The CDR3 protein is CASTAENYGYTF. CDR3 DNA: TGTGCCAGCACGGCGGAAAACTATGGCTACACCTTC.

The rearrangement links TRBV28 to TRBJ1-5; the match to TRBD1 covers 7 bases. Per germline, CDR1 MDHEN and CDR2 SYDVKM. V lost 2 bases to trimming and J lost 7 bases; unmatched junction nucleotides: 11. The CDR3 totals 16 residues. CDR3 sequence: CASSLAHTGDRQPQHF. The CDR3 DNA reads TGTGCCAGCAGTTTAGCCCATACAGGGGACCGCCAGCCCCAGCATTTT.

DNA for the CDR3: TGTGCCAGCTCCCCCGACAAGCTCCGTCACGAGCAGTACTTC. It translates to CASSPDKLRHEQYF. This sequence joins TRBV18 and TRBJ2-7; no clear D. The CDR3 loop spans 14 amino acids. V lost 6 bases and J 5 bases, leaving 17 bases between the germline ends. In germline, CDR1 is KGHSH, CDR2 LQKENI.

J is TRBJ2-5 and V is TRBV4-1, with D possibly being TRBD2 (5 bases). The CDR3 runs 16 residues. In germline, CDR1 is MGHRA, CDR2 YSYEKL. V lost 4 bases and J lost 5, with 20 bases in between. CDR3 coding DNA: TGCGCCAGCAGCCCCCTGGCGCGTTTAAGGAGGGAGACCCAGTACTTC. Its protein product is CASSPLARLRRETQYF.

This clone has a single count. The chain has TRBV6-1 and TRBJ1-1, with D possibly TRBD1 on 5 matching bases. The CDR3 runs to 14 residues. Germline CDR1 and CDR2: MNHNS and SASEGT. The ends were cut back, 7 bases at V and 2 bases at J, with 14 bases in the middle. As DNA, the CDR3 is TGTGCCAGCAAACCGGGACCGACCAACACTGAAGCTTTCTTT. Translation gives CASKPGPTNTEAFF.

V is TRBV9 and J is TRBJ1-2; D is perhaps TRBD1 (6 bases). Trimming stripped 4 bases from V and 2 bases from J, with 18 bases between. Germline V lookup: CDR1 SGDLS, CDR2 YYNGEE. This CDR3 is built from 16 residues. The chain's CDR3 is CASSQDRSLTNYGYTF. For the CDR3, the DNA is TGTGCCAGCAGCCAGGACAGATCCTTAACCAACTATGGCTACACCTTC.

V usage is TRBV5-1 and J usage is TRBJ2-7, with D hard to call. The CDR3 spans 13 residues. The ends were cut back, 3 bases at V and 1 base at J, with 8 bases in the middle. Looked up from germline, CDR1 is SGHRS and CDR2 is YFSETQ. The DNA of the CDR3 is TGCGCCAGCAGCTATCAGGAATCCTACGAGCAGTACTTC. Protein: CASSYQESYEQYF.

This rearrangement joins TRBV7-8 to TRBJ1-3; 8 nucleotides line up with TRBD1. Germline-derived CDR1 and CDR2 are SGHVS and FQNEAQ. The CDR3 length is 19 residues. V was clipped by 5 bases and J by 4 bases; unmatched bases: 19. The CDR3, as DNA: TGTGCCAGCAGCCTCCTCCTCGGAGAGACAGGGGCGCGGGGAAACACCATATATTTT. Translation: CASSLLLGETGARGNTIYF.

This clone appeared a single time. V is TRBV15 and J is TRBJ2-1, with a possible D match to TRBD1 (5 bases). Looked up from germline, CDR1 is LNHNV and CDR2 is YYDKDF (reference sequence). V lost 3 bases to trimming and J lost 3 bases, with 9 bases between them. The CDR3 covers 14 residues. The CDR3 is CATSSLRGYNEQFF. The CDR3 bases are TGTGCCACCAGCAGTCTAAGGGGCTACAATGAGCAGTTCTTC.

The V and J genes are TRBV7-2 and TRBJ2-5; D is unclear. Germline lookup yields CDR1 SGHTA and CDR2 FQGNSA. This CDR3 is 14 amino acids long. Trimming removed 0 bases from V and 5 bases from J, with 10 bases in between. The DNA for the CDR3 is TGTGCCAGCAGCTTAGCGGGTTCTTGGGAGACCCAGTACTTC. Protein: CASSLAGSWETQYF.

The chain couples TRBV21-1 to TRBJ2-4. TRBV21-1 is designated a pseudogene. The CDR3 spans 18 residues. CDR3: CASSKAGDPGRAKNIQYF. The CDR3 region has the DNA TGTGCCAGCAGCAAAGCGGGAGACCCAGGGAGAGCCAAAAACATTCAGTACTTC.

V and J are TRBV28 and TRBJ2-7; D is ambiguous. The germline V and J ends were trimmed by 7 bases and 5 bases, with 15 bases remaining between them. This CDR3 region has 13 residues. CDR1 and CDR2 (germline): MDHEN, SYDVKM. The CDR3 DNA follows: TGTGCCAGCACCGCCCCCCGTAAGGACGAGCAGTACTTC. Encoded protein: CASTAPRKDEQYF.

This clone was seen only once. This chain connects TRBV9 to TRBJ2-1, with 7 bases fitting TRBD2. The CDR3 extends over 13 amino acids. Germline assignment: CDR1 SGDLS and CDR2 YYNGEE. The trim removed 8 bases at V and 7 bases at J, leaving 9 bases unmatched. The CDR3 loop reads CASTRGSQNEQFF. CDR3 DNA: TGTGCCAGTACCCGCGGGAGCCAGAATGAGCAGTTCTTC.

This chain links TRBV7-9 with TRBJ2-7; the D call may be TRBD1 or TRBD2 (5 bases each). Between the trimmed V and J ends, which lost 8 bases and 0 bases, there was a span of 17 bases. CDR3 size: 15 residues. CDR1 SEHNR and CDR2 FQNEAQ come from the germline V gene (reference sequence). The CDR3 nucleotides are TGTGCCAGCGAAGGTGGGACCCGCCCCTCCTACGAGCAGTACTTC. Protein sequence: CASEGGTRPSYEQYF.

J is TRBJ1-5 and V is TRBV5-8; 12 bases match TRBD1. J gave up 5 bases and V 3 bases, and 3 bases lay outside the gene matches. There are 15 residues in the CDR3. Germline V gives CDR1 SGHTS, CDR2 YDEGEE. The chain's CDR3 is CASSWDRGRDQPQHF. In DNA, the CDR3 is TGTGCCAGCAGCTGGGACAGGGGGCGAGATCAGCCCCAGCATTTT.

CDR3 in DNA: TGTGCCAGCAGCTTAATCTCCCCTAGCGGGAGCACAGATACGCAGTATTTT. Protein product: CASSLISPSGSTDTQYF. The V gene is TRBV7-2, the J gene TRBJ2-3; the match to TRBD2 covers 8 bases. CDR3 size: 17 residues. With V trimmed by 2 bases and J by 0 bases, 7 bases remained unmatched. Germline lookup yields CDR1 SGHTA and CDR2 FQGNSA.

The chain is built from TRBV6-5 and TRBJ2-7; D possibly corresponds to TRBD2 (6 bases). V was clipped by 7 bases and J by 0 bases, with 10 bases between them. The CDR3 spans 13 residues. Germline CDR1 is MNHEY and CDR2 is SVGAGI. CDR3 in amino acids: CASTRGSSYEQYF. The DNA of the CDR3 is TGTGCCAGCACCCGGGGGAGCTCCTACGAGCAGTACTTC.

This clone was seen just once. The chain carries TRBV21-1 and TRBJ2-5; the DNA was not used to check the table's D call, TRBD2. TRBV21-1 is annotated as a pseudogene. This CDR3 has 14 amino acids. CDR3 nucleotide sequence: TGTGCCAGCAGCAACCCCGCTAGCTGCGAGACCCAGTACTTC. Protein sequence: CASSNPASCETQYF.

The chain carries TRBV19 and TRBJ1-5; D remains ambiguous. Per germline, CDR1 LNHDA and CDR2 SQIVND (reference sequence). The CDR3 totals 15 residues. V was cut by 1 base and J by 5 bases, with 12 bases left in between. The CDR3 DNA sequence: TGTGCCAGTAGTATAGTAGTAATCAACGATCAGCCCCAGCATTTT. It is translated as CASSIVVINDQPQHF. The entire variable domain, with the rest obtained from reference TRBV19 and TRBJ1-5, is as follows: DGGITQSPKYLFRKEGQNVTLSCEQNLNHDAMYWYRQDPGQGLRLIYYSQIVNDFQKGDIAEGYSVSREKKESFPLTVTSAQKNPTAFYLCASSIVVINDQPQHFGDGTRLSIL.

The V gene is TRBV15, the J gene TRBJ1-1; a possible D gene is TRBD1 (5 bases). Germline V gives CDR1 LNHNV, CDR2 YYDKDF (reference sequence). The V end was cut by 2 bases, the J end by 2 bases, with 6 bases between. The CDR3 spans 13 residues. CDR3 region: CATSRQGNTEAFF. In DNA, the CDR3 is TGTGCCACCAGCAGACAGGGAAACACTGAAGCTTTCTTT.

This chain joins TRBV7-8 and TRBJ2-6, with no clear D. The CDR3 covers 14 residues. Germline CDR1 reads SGHVS; CDR2 reads FQNEAQ. The germline V and J ends were trimmed by 1 base and 1 base, with 2 bases remaining between them. CDR3 DNA: TGTGCCAGCAGCTTAGTTTCTGGGGCCAACGTCCTGACTTTC. This encodes CASSLVSGANVLTF.

This rearrangement joins TRBV5-4 to TRBJ2-5; perhaps TRBD2 as D (6 bases). The CDR3 is made up of 18 amino acids. V gave up 2 bases and J gave up 2 bases, with 22 bases separating them. Germline CDR1 SGHNT, CDR2 YYREEE (reference sequence). CDR3: CASSFVIQRAVLQETQYF. In DNA form, the CDR3 reads TGTGCCAGCAGCTTCGTAATCCAGCGGGCTGTTCTGCAAGAGACCCAGTACTTC.

The genes are TRBV25-1 and TRBJ1-1, with 9 bases lining up with TRBD1. The V gene end was trimmed by 5 bases and the J gene end by 1 base; junction bases not matched to a gene: 5. This CDR3 is 15 amino acids long. In germline, CDR1 is MGHDK, CDR2 SYGVNS. The CDR3 region has the DNA TGTGCCAGCAGTTGGACAGGGGCGAAGAACACTGAAGCTTTCTTT. This codes for CASSWTGAKNTEAFF.